The present TCR beta chain was sequenced within a study of tumor-infiltrating lymphocytes in primary liver carcinoma. At the level of the study: Productive TCRbeta read counts per sample ran from roughly 3.5 to 6.8 million and were similar across tissue types.

This CDR3 is built from 14 residues. The germline V gene encodes CDR1 MNHEY and CDR2 SVGAGI. From approximately 530 ng of total RNA, TCR beta-specific cDNA was reverse-transcribed using a constant-region primer. It was through three nested multiplex PCR rounds of slightly modified ARM-PCR that TCR beta libraries arose. Use of TRBV1-TRBV30 forward primers with a C-beta reverse primer characterized the first two PCR rounds, which lasted about 9 cycles each. TCRdb re-called the multiplex PCR reads through MiXCR, storing one row per CDR3 protein. The table lists approximately 110,000 distinct CDR3 sequences, approximately 70% of them singletons. Concerning this clonotype: This may be a read error: a much more frequent sequence differs by one nucleotide.

Each 20-30 mg portion of unsorted bulk tissue served as the source for co-extraction of RNA and DNA. The sample was liver tumor tissue from sampling region 1. Specified subset: tumor region T1, superior pole. The chain has TRBV6-5 and TRBJ2-7, with a tentative D call TRBD2 (5 bases). The TCR comes from a woman in her sixties with primary liver carcinoma and hepatitis B virus infection. CDR3 sequence reads: CANSVRSGTYEQYF. CDR3 sequence (DNA): TGTGCCAACAGTGTACGTTCCGGGACCTACGAGCAGTACTTC.